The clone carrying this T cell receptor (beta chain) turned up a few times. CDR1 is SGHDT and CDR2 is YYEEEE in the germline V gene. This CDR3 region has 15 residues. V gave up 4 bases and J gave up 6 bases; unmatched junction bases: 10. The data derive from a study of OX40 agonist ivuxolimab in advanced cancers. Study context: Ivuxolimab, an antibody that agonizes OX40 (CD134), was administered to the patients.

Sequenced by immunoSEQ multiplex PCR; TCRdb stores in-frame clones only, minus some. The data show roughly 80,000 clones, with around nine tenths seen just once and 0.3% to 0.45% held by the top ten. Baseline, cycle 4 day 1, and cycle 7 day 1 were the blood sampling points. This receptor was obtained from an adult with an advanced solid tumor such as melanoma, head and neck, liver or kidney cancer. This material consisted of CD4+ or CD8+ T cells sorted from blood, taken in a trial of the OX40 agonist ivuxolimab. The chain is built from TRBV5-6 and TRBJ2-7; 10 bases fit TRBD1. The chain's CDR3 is CASSRQGAVMGEQYF. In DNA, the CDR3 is TGTGCCAGCAGCCGACAGGGGGCGGTTATGGGCGAGCAGTACTTC.